This passage covers 28 T cell receptor beta chains from one sample sequenced in a study of cytomegalovirus exposure and HLA in healthy donors. In the PCR, 60 Vbeta and 13 Jbeta primers were used. Repertoires were generated with immunoSEQ multiplex PCR, while TCRdb's copy carries only in-frame clones and drops some. The table lists 150,000 to 200,000 clones, around 87% of them singletons. Sample: PBMCs. These receptors were collected from a young woman in good health and CMV-seronegative.

The chain employs TRBV7-8 and TRBJ2-7; 9 positions agree with TRBD2. This CDR3 has 16 amino acids. V gave up 2 bases and J gave up 2 bases; unmatched junction bases: 7. Looked up from germline, CDR1 is SGHVS and CDR2 is FQNEAQ. The CDR3 DNA reads TGTGCCAGCAGCTTACTACCGACTAGCGGTACCTACGAGCAGTACTTC. It translates to CASSLLPTSGTYEQYF.

V gene TRBV7-2 combines with J gene TRBJ1-1; maybe TRBD1 (6 bases). Germline lookup yields CDR1 SGHTA and CDR2 FQGNSA. V lost 2 bases and J 2 bases, leaving 12 bases between the germline ends. This CDR3 spans 15 amino acids. CDR3 sequence (DNA): TGTGCCAGCAGCTTATACCACAGGGCTAACACTGAAGCTTTCTTT. Residues: CASSLYHRANTEAFF. Using reference TRBV7-2 and TRBJ1-1 for the parts outside the CDR3, the full variable domain is GAGVSQSPSNKVTEKGKDVELRCDPISGHTALYWYRQSLGQGLEFLIYFQGNSAPDKSGLPSDRFSAERTGGSVSTLTIQRTQQEDSAVYLCASSLYHRANTEAFFGQGTRLTVV.

This chain uses TRBV19 with TRBJ1-4; a possible D gene is TRBD1 (6 bases). Trimming shortened V by 4 bases and J by 5 bases, and 23 bases separated the two germline ends. This CDR3 spans 18 amino acids. Germline lookup yields CDR1 LNHDA and CDR2 SQIVND (reference sequence). This chain's CDR3 is CASSTEDVHGGLNEKLFF. CDR3 nucleotides: TGTGCCAGTAGTACCGAGGACGTCCACGGGGGGCTGAATGAAAAACTGTTTTTT.

V is TRBV25-1 and J is TRBJ2-6; 7 positions agree with TRBD1. V was pared by 4 bases and J by 0 bases, with 9 bases of the junction left unmatched. The length of the CDR3 is 18 residues. Germline lookup yields CDR1 MGHDK and CDR2 SYGVNS. CDR3 sequence reads: CASSGRQGTSSGANVLTF. The CDR3 region has the DNA TGTGCCAGCAGTGGTAGACAGGGTACTAGCTCTGGGGCCAACGTCCTGACTTTC.

The chain is built from TRBV6-1 and TRBJ1-2, with 7 bases matching TRBD1. The germline V gene encodes CDR1 MNHNS and CDR2 SASEGT. J lost 5 bases, V lost 5 bases, and 5 bases had no gene match. The CDR3 runs 13 residues. The CDR3 here is CASSPRQGYGYTF. The CDR3 bases are TGTGCCAGCAGTCCCCGACAGGGATATGGCTACACCTTC.

The V call is TRBV7-6, the J call TRBJ1-3, with D possibly matching TRBD1 (5 bases). The germline V and J ends were trimmed by 5 bases and 0 bases, with 17 bases remaining between them. The CDR3 runs 17 residues. Germline values: CDR1 SGHVS, CDR2 FNYEAQ. DNA for the CDR3: TGTGCCAGCAGCCTGGGGTCGACAGAAAGCTCTGGAAACACCATATATTTT. Its protein product is CASSLGSTESSGNTIYF.

The genes are TRBV6-7 and TRBJ1-5, with 7 bases matching TRBD1. TRBV6-7 is an ORF, and what it does is uncertain. CDR3 length equals 20 residues. J lost 0 bases, V lost 4 bases, and 18 bases had no gene match. The CDR3 DNA reads TGTGCCAGCAGTTCCGCGACAGGGTATCATCCTCGGAATAGCAATCAGCCCCAGCATTTT. It translates to CASSSATGYHPRNSNQPQHF.

The gene calls are TRBV5-6 and TRBJ2-5, with D possibly TRBD1 on 6 matching bases. Germline V CDR1 and CDR2: SGHDT, YYEEEE. Trimming took 0 bases from V and 2 from J, leaving 8 bases between them. This CDR3 is built from 14 residues. The chain's CDR3 is CASSLDRVQETQYF. The CDR3 bases are TGTGCCAGCAGCTTGGACAGGGTTCAAGAGACCCAGTACTTC.

The chain employs TRBV9 and TRBJ1-2; D unclear. The CDR3 spans 13 residues. Trimming took off 3 bases at V and 7 bases at J, with 13 bases between the two ends. Germline V gene sequence: CDR1 SGDLS, CDR2 YYNGEE. The chain's CDR3 is CASSARNGGGYTF. The CDR3 DNA sequence: TGTGCCAGCAGCGCGCGGAACGGAGGTGGCTACACCTTC.

The chain uses TRBV18 and TRBJ1-2, with D maybe TRBD1 (6 bases). The germline gives CDR1 KGHSH, CDR2 LQKENI. This CDR3 is 12 amino acids long. Trimming removed 3 bases from V and 14 bases from J, with 16 bases in between. The CDR3 nucleotides read TGTGCCAGCTCACCGACAGGCGCCCTAAGAACCTTC. This gives the protein CASSPTGALRTF.

The CDR3 DNA follows: TGTGCCAGCAGCTTAGGGCCTCTATTGAGCTCCTACAATGAGCAGTTCTTC. As protein: CASSLGPLLSSYNEQFF. V and J are TRBV7-3 and TRBJ2-1; D gene unclear. The CDR3 length is 17 residues. Germline V CDR1 and CDR2: SGHTA, FQGTGA. V lost 2 bases and J 0 bases, leaving 14 bases between the germline ends.

The genes are TRBV5-1 and TRBJ2-1; TRBD1 is a possible D gene (6 bases). This CDR3 region has 15 residues. From germline, CDR1 is SGHRS and CDR2 YFSETQ. Trimming removed 0 bases at V and 2 bases at J, with 9 bases between. The chain's CDR3 is CASSLGAGAYNEQFF. The CDR3 DNA sequence: TGCGCCAGCAGCTTGGGGGCAGGGGCCTACAATGAGCAGTTCTTC. Full variable domain (outside the CDR3, taken from reference TRBV5-1 and TRBJ2-1): KAGVTQTPRYLIKTRGQQVTLSCSPISGHRSVSWYQQTPGQGLQFLFEYFSETQRNKGNFPGRFSGRQFSNSRSEMNVSTLELGDSALYLCASSLGAGAYNEQFFGPGTRLTVL.

The chain couples TRBV19 to TRBJ2-7, with D perhaps TRBD2 (7 bases). Trimming took 4 bases from V and 2 from J, leaving 12 bases between them. The CDR3 loop spans 14 amino acids. Per the germline V gene, CDR1 is LNHDA and CDR2 is SQIVND (reference sequence). DNA for the CDR3: TGTGCCAGTAGTACTAAGGGGGGGACCTACGAGCAGTACTTC. This gives the protein CASSTKGGTYEQYF.

A few counts support this clone. The chain links TRBV7-3 to TRBJ2-7, with TRBD1 matching over 7 bases. Losses at the gene ends were 5 bases for V and 0 bases for J; bases not matched to a gene: 7. CDR1 is SGHTA and CDR2 is FQGTGA in the germline V gene. The CDR3 is 15 amino acids. The CDR3 DNA is TGTGCCAGCAGCATCTCAGGGGGAATCTCCTACGAGCAGTACTTC. Its protein is CASSISGGISYEQYF.

The chain employs TRBV6-6 and TRBJ2-7; 7 nucleotides line up with TRBD2. The CDR3 is made up of 15 amino acids. J gave up 0 bases and V 2 bases, and 4 bases lay outside the gene matches. CDR1 and CDR2 (germline): MNHNY, SVGAGI (reference sequence). The CDR3 DNA reads TGTGCCAGCAGTTACCCCGGGAGGAGCTCCTACGAGCAGTACTTC. It encodes CASSYPGRSSYEQYF.

This chain uses TRBV11-2 with TRBJ2-7, with 11 bases lining up with TRBD2. Germline trimming cut 2 bases from V and 4 bases from J; bases unmatched to any gene: 7. Germline V lookup: CDR1 SGHAT, CDR2 FQNNGV. The CDR3 extends over 16 amino acids. CDR3 nucleotide sequence: TGTGCCAGCAGCTTATTTAGCGGGAGGGCCGAGTACGAGCAGTACTTC. Its translation: CASSLFSGRAEYEQYF.

The chain links TRBV4-1 to TRBJ1-5; D is possibly TRBD1 (5 bases). V was clipped by 2 bases and J by 1 base, with 15 bases between them. CDR3 length equals 17 residues. Germline values: CDR1 MGHRA, CDR2 YSYEKL. CDR3: CASSQHGGGGSNQPQHF. Here the CDR3 DNA reads TGCGCCAGCAGCCAACACGGGGGAGGAGGAAGCAATCAGCCCCAGCATTTT.

This clone was counted a single time. The chain recombines TRBV5-4 with TRBJ2-1, with 8 bases matching TRBD2. J was trimmed by 8 bases and V by 4 bases; bases with no gene match: 5. The CDR3 has 13 amino acids. Germline CDR1 reads SGHNT; CDR2 reads YYREEE (reference sequence). The CDR3 DNA follows: TGTGCCAGCAGCCCCACGGGAGGGGATGAGCAGTTCTTC. Protein product: CASSPTGGDEQFF. Using reference TRBV5-4 and TRBJ2-1 for the parts outside the CDR3, the full variable domain is ETGVTQSPTHLIKTRGQQVTLRCSSQSGHNTVSWYQQALGQGPQFIFQYYREEENGRGNFPPRFSGLQFPNYSSELNVNALELDDSALYLCASSPTGGDEQFFGPGTRLTVL.

The J gene is TRBJ2-5, the V gene TRBV27; 8 bases agree with TRBD1. This CDR3 has 14 residues. Germline V CDR1 and CDR2: MNHEY, SMNVEV (reference sequence). V was clipped by 5 bases and J by 5 bases; unmatched bases: 7. In DNA form, the CDR3 reads TGTGCCAGCAGTCCGGGGGACAGGCGGGAGACCCAGTACTTC. Protein: CASSPGDRRETQYF.

The chain uses TRBV7-3 and TRBJ2-3, with TRBD2 as a possible D gene (5 bases). Germline V gene lookup returns CDR1 SGHTA and CDR2 FQGTGA. This CDR3 region has 14 residues. V shed 5 bases and J shed 6 bases, with 15 bases lying between them. CDR3: CASSAPGSRDTQYF. CDR3 nucleotide sequence: TGTGCCAGCAGCGCCCCGGGGAGTCGGGATACGCAGTATTTT.

The rearrangement joins TRBV7-9 to TRBJ1-6; maybe TRBD1 (6 bases). The V gene's germline CDR1 is SEHNR and CDR2 FQNEAQ (reference sequence). The CDR3 covers 16 residues. V was trimmed by 6 bases and J by 7 bases, leaving 19 bases between them. CDR3 sequence reads: CASRPEGGGNNSPLHF. The CDR3 DNA follows: TGTGCCAGCAGGCCAGAAGGGGGGGGGAACAATTCACCCCTCCACTTT.

This clone has a single count. An end of the junction differs from the germline gene, which may be a read error. The CDR3 region has the DNA TGCGTCAGCAGCTTGGGGGGACAGGGTGGAGAGACCCAGTACTTC. Translation: CVSSLGGQGGETQYF. The chain employs TRBV5-1 and TRBJ2-5, with 9 nucleotides matching TRBD1. The CDR3 is 15 residues long. Germline loops: CDR1 SGHRS, CDR2 YFSETQ.

The count of this clone is one. V gene TRBV5-1 combines with J gene TRBJ1-2; 9 nucleotides align to TRBD1. The germline V gene has CDR1 SGHRS and CDR2 YFSETQ. Losses at the gene ends were 0 bases for V and 8 bases for J; bases not matched to a gene: 14. The CDR3 loop spans 17 amino acids. CDR3 in DNA: TGCGCCAGCAGCTTGGGCCCAGGGACAGGGTCGGGAGGCGGCTACACCTTC. Its translation is CASSLGPGTGSGGGYTF.

This sequence joins TRBV5-1 and TRBJ2-3, with 9 bases aligning to TRBD1. V was pared by 0 bases and J by 3 bases, with 5 bases of the junction left unmatched. In germline, CDR1 is SGHRS, CDR2 YFSETQ. The CDR3 has 16 amino acids. As DNA, the CDR3 is TGCGCCAGCAGCTTGGGAGTGGGACAGGGAACAGATACGCAGTATTTT. This codes for CASSLGVGQGTDTQYF.

Remarks on this clone: The same CDR3 arises from other DNA sequences in this sample as well. This sequence joins TRBV28 and TRBJ1-5, with TRBD1 as a possible D gene (5 bases). This CDR3 is built from 14 residues. CDR1 MDHEN and CDR2 SYDVKM come from the germline V gene. The V end lost 1 base, the J end lost 7 bases, and 11 bases lay between the germline ends. CDR3 sequence (DNA): TGTGCCAGCAGTTTATCTCAGGGAGGCCAGCCCCAGCATTTT. Translating it yields CASSLSQGGQPQHF.

This clone came up once. This chain uses TRBV7-9 with TRBJ2-3; 10 bases line up with TRBD1. J gave up 6 bases and V 2 bases, and 5 bases lay outside the gene matches. Germline V CDR1 and CDR2: SEHNR, FQNEAQ (reference sequence). The CDR3 loop spans 15 amino acids. The DNA of the CDR3 is TGTGCCAGCAGCTTACGACAGGGGGCAGCGGATACGCAGTATTTT. Amino acid sequence: CASSLRQGAADTQYF.

This chain uses TRBV30 with TRBJ2-3, with D unresolved. Germline values: CDR1 GTSNPN, CDR2 SVGIG (reference sequence). This CDR3 contains 12 residues. V lost 1 base, J lost 9 bases, and 11 bases lay in between. In DNA form, the CDR3 reads TGTGCCTGGAGTGCAGCCTTAGCCACGCAGTATTTT. It codes for CAWSAALATQYF.

This chain's CDR3 is CASSSDRNTEAFF. In DNA, the CDR3 is TGTGCCAGCAGCTCGGACAGAAACACTGAAGCTTTCTTT. This chain uses TRBV7-9 with TRBJ1-1, with D possibly TRBD1 on 6 matching bases. The CDR3 consists of 13 residues. The V end was cut by 4 bases, the J end by 2 bases, with 8 bases between. Germline assignment: CDR1 SEHNR and CDR2 FQNEAQ (reference sequence).